The following is a T cell receptor (beta chain) sequence with its context. Its antigen remains unknown. This sample stems from a study of cytomegalovirus exposure and HLA in healthy donors. Broader study findings: Most TCR beta V segments were productive about 87% or about 30% of the time in an earlier analysis. CMV serostatus was the sole immune exposure information available. Presence/absence analyses treated sequencing depth as roughly uniform across donors.

The PCR ran on 60 Vbeta and 13 Jbeta primers. Measured with immunoSEQ multiplex PCR; TCRdb has only the in-frame clones, and not every one. The sample's table shows about 140,000 clones. The CDR3 runs to 14 residues. The V gene's germline CDR1 is LNHDA and CDR2 SQIVND (reference sequence). V was clipped by 10 bases and J by 5 bases; unmatched bases: 7. Sequenced material: PBMCs. J is TRBJ1-3 and V is TRBV19, with TRBD1 identical over 11 bases. The sequence was collected from a woman aged 18-35 years in good health and CMV-seronegative. The chain's CDR3 is CATEDRGHRNTIYF. The CDR3 DNA reads TGTGCCACTGAGGACAGGGGGCATAGAAACACCATATATTTT.